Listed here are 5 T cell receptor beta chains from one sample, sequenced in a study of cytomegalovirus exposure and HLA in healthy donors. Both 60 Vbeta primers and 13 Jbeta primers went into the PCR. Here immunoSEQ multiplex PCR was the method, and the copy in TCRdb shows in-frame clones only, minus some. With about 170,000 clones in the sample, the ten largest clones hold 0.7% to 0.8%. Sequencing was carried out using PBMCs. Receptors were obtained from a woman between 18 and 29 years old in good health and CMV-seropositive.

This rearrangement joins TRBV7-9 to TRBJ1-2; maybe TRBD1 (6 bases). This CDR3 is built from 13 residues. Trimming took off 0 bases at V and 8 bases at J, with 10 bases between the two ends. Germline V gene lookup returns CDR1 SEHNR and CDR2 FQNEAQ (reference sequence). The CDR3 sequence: CASSLAGAEGYTF. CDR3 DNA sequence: TGTGCCAGCAGCTTAGCGGGGGCGGAAGGCTACACCTTC.

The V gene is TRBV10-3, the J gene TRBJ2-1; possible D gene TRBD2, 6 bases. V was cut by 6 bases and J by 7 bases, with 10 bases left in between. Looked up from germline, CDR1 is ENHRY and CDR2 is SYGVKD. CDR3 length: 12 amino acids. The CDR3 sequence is CAISQLANEQFF. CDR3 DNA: TGTGCCATCAGCCAACTAGCAAATGAGCAGTTCTTC.

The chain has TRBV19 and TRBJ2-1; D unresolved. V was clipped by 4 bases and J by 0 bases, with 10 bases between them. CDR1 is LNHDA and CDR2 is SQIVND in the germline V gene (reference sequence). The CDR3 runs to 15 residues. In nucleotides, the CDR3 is TGTGCCAGTAGTAGCGGTGAAGTCTCCTACAATGAGCAGTTCTTC. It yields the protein CASSSGEVSYNEQFF.

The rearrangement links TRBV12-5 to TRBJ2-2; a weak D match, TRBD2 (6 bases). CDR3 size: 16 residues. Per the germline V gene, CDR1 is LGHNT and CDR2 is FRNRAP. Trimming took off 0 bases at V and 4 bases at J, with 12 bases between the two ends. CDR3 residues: CASGLVLGGATGELFF. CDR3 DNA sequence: TGTGCTAGTGGTTTGGTACTGGGCGGGGCCACCGGGGAGCTGTTTTTT.

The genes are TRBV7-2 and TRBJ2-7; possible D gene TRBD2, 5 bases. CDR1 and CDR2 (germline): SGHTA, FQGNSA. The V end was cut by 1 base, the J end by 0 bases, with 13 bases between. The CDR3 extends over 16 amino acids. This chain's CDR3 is CASSLVTGSSSYEQYF. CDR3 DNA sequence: TGTGCCAGCAGCTTAGTTACGGGATCTAGCTCCTACGAGCAGTACTTC.